A single sample gave rise to the 24 T cell receptor beta chains below, sequenced in a study of blood T cell repertoires in COVID-19. Libraries were prepared by immunoSEQ multiplex PCR; TCRdb keeps only in-frame clonotypes and omits some of them. The profile shows 150,000 to 200,000 clones, approximately 80% of them singletons. Sequenced input: PBMCs or T cells enriched from blood (not recorded which). Source of these receptors: a man in his sixties who had been exposed to COVID-19.

This clone was seen only once. CDR3 sequence reads: CASRKDRDTEAFF. The DNA for the CDR3 is TGTGCCAGTAGAAAGGACAGGGACACTGAAGCTTTCTTT. The chain combines TRBV19 with TRBJ1-1; 8 bases align to TRBD1. Trimming at V came to 6 bases and at J to 3 bases, leaving 3 bases not matched to a gene. CDR3 length: 13 amino acids. The V gene's germline CDR1 is LNHDA and CDR2 SQIVND (reference sequence).

The chain combines TRBV7-2 with TRBJ2-1, with 10 bases aligning to TRBD2. The CDR3 sequence is 17 residues long. Per the germline V gene, CDR1 is SGHTA and CDR2 is FQGNSA. Unmatched junction bases numbered 14, after V lost 5 bases and J lost 7 bases. The CDR3 bases are TGTGCCAGCAGCCCCTGGACTAGCGGTAACACGGGAAATGAGCAGTTCTTC. Protein product: CASSPWTSGNTGNEQFF.

The V call is TRBV5-1, the J call TRBJ2-3; tentatively, D is TRBD1 (5 bases). Trimming stripped 1 base from V and 2 bases from J, with 8 bases between. The CDR3 has 14 amino acids. The germline V gene encodes CDR1 SGHRS and CDR2 YFSETQ. The CDR3 region is CASSLIGVTDTQYF. The CDR3 DNA is TGCGCCAGCAGCTTGATAGGGGTCACAGATACGCAGTATTTT.

This chain uses TRBV25-1 with TRBJ2-2, with D possibly matching TRBD1 (5 bases). CDR1 MGHDK and CDR2 SYGVNS come from the germline V gene. The CDR3 extends over 15 amino acids. V was trimmed by 6 bases and J by 1 base, leaving 12 bases between them. The CDR3 coding sequence is TGTGCCAGCAGGATGGACAAAGGGAACACCGGGGAGCTGTTTTTT. Its translation: CASRMDKGNTGELFF.

The chain carries TRBV5-1 and TRBJ2-2, with D maybe TRBD1 (6 bases). This CDR3 is built from 16 residues. Germline CDR1 is SGHRS and CDR2 is YFSETQ. Trimming took 0 bases from V and 4 from J, leaving 13 bases between them. CDR3: CASSLVGGPGTGELFF. The DNA for the CDR3 is TGCGCCAGCAGCTTGGTTGGGGGCCCGGGCACCGGGGAGCTGTTTTTT.

The chain couples TRBV24-1 to TRBJ1-1, with D possibly being TRBD1 (6 bases). This CDR3 has 13 amino acids. Trimming shortened V by 3 bases and J by 7 bases, and 11 bases separated the two germline ends. Germline values: CDR1 KGHDR, CDR2 SFDVKD. This CDR3 reads CATSDPDSLEAFF. The CDR3 DNA reads TGTGCCACCAGTGATCCGGACAGCCTTGAAGCTTTCTTT.

The genes are TRBV11-3 and TRBJ2-1; TRBD2 agrees at 10 bases. The CDR3 sequence is 14 residues long. Germline assignment: CDR1 SGHNT and CDR2 YENEEA. V gave up 3 bases and J gave up 8 bases; unmatched junction bases: 4. CDR3 in amino acids: CASSFASGSDEQFF. CDR3 bases: TGTGCCAGCAGCTTCGCTAGCGGGAGCGATGAGCAGTTCTTC.

This sequence joins TRBV15 and TRBJ1-3, with no clear D. Trimming stripped 5 bases from V and 2 bases from J, with 19 bases between. The CDR3 totals 17 residues. Germline lookup yields CDR1 LNHNV and CDR2 YYDKDF (reference sequence). CDR3 loop: CATSGPRTSDPGNTIYF. CDR3 nucleotide sequence: TGTGCCACCAGCGGACCCCGGACTTCGGACCCTGGAAACACCATATATTTT.

The rearrangement joins TRBV3-1 (or the pseudogene TRBV3-2) to TRBJ1-2, with D perhaps matching TRBD1 (5 bases). Germline lookup yields CDR1 LGHDT and CDR2 YNNKEL (reference sequence). The CDR3 is made up of 15 amino acids. V lost 4 bases, J lost 1 base, and 13 bases lay in between. The CDR3 DNA reads TGTGCCAGCAGCCTACTCGGGGGGTATAACTATGGCTACACCTTC. This sequence encodes CASSLLGGYNYGYTF.

This clone came up a few times. The sample carries other DNA sequences with the same CDR3. The chain carries TRBV30 and TRBJ2-5; D unclear. The germline gives CDR1 GTSNPN, CDR2 SVGIG (reference sequence). This CDR3 comprises 11 residues. V dropped 2 bases and J dropped 3 bases, with 4 bases sitting between them. Written as DNA, the CDR3 is TGTGCCTGGAGTTCCAAAGAGACCCAGTACTTC. This sequence encodes CAWSSKETQYF.

V gene TRBV18 combines with J gene TRBJ1-1, with D maybe TRBD1 (5 bases). The ends were cut back, 2 bases at V and 11 bases at J, with 12 bases in the middle. Per germline, CDR1 KGHSH and CDR2 LQKENI. The CDR3 is made up of 12 amino acids. In DNA form, the CDR3 reads TGTGCCAGCTCACCAGGGGCAGGTGAGGCTTTCTTT. Protein: CASSPGAGEAFF.

The chain combines TRBV5-1 with TRBJ1-4; D is unclear. Trimming left V 7 bases short and J 0 bases short, with 16 bases between. The CDR3 totals 16 residues. The germline CDR1 and CDR2 sequences are SGHRS and YFSETQ. The CDR3 reads CASGPGEAATNEKLFF. CDR3 bases: TGCGCCAGCGGACCCGGGGAGGCTGCAACTAATGAAAAACTGTTTTTT.

V is TRBV5-6 and J is TRBJ2-2; perhaps TRBD2 as D (5 bases). There are 15 residues in the CDR3. The germline V gene has CDR1 SGHDT and CDR2 YYEEEE. V was cut by 4 bases and J by 0 bases, with 10 bases left in between. The CDR3 DNA is TGTGCCAGCAGCCACCCCGGGGCGAACACCGGGGAGCTGTTTTTT. Its translation is CASSHPGANTGELFF.

This chain uses TRBV10-3 with TRBJ2-3; TRBD2 matches at 9 bases. J was trimmed by 8 bases and V by 4 bases; bases with no gene match: 7. CDR1 ENHRY and CDR2 SYGVKD come from the germline V gene. The CDR3 length is 14 residues. The CDR3 loop reads CAISGLAGVATQYF. The CDR3 region has the DNA TGTGCCATCAGTGGTTTAGCGGGAGTTGCTACGCAGTATTTT.

This chain joins TRBV30 and TRBJ1-3, with 7 positions matching TRBD1. V was pared by 7 bases and J by 4 bases, with 7 bases of the junction left unmatched. The length of the CDR3 is 13 residues. CDR1 and CDR2 from the germline V gene are GTSNPN and SVGIG (reference sequence). The CDR3, as DNA: TGTGCCTCTACAGGGGCGGGAGGAAACACCATATATTTT. The encoded protein is CASTGAGGNTIYF.

The genes are TRBV6-4 and TRBJ1-6, with 8 bases matching TRBD1. From germline, CDR1 is MRHNA and CDR2 SNTAGT. CDR3 length: 15 residues. The ends lost 2 bases at V and 5 bases at J; junction bases unmatched: 2. CDR3 in DNA: TGTGCCAGCAGTGACGGACAGGGCGATAATTCACCCCTCCACTTT. This sequence encodes CASSDGQGDNSPLHF.

The V call is TRBV30, the J call TRBJ1-2, with a tentative D call TRBD1 (5 bases). Germline lookup yields CDR1 GTSNPN and CDR2 SVGIG (reference sequence). The CDR3 consists of 15 residues. The germline V and J ends were trimmed by 3 bases and 4 bases, with 18 bases remaining between them. CDR3 coding DNA: TGTGCCTGGAGCCGAACGACAGCCTCGGGCTATGGCTACACCTTC. Translated, it gives CAWSRTTASGYGYTF. The full variable domain, in which reference TRBV30 and TRBJ1-2 provide the parts outside the CDR3, is SQTIHQWPATLVQPVGSPLSLECTVEGTSNPNLYWYRQAAGRGLQLLFYSVGIGQISSEVPQNLSASRPQDRQFILSSKKLLLSDSGFYLCAWSRTTASGYGYTFGSGTRLTVV.

The chain has TRBV19 and TRBJ1-6; a weak D match, TRBD1 (5 bases). V shed 5 bases and J shed 9 bases, with 14 bases lying between them. The CDR3 consists of 14 residues. Germline values: CDR1 LNHDA, CDR2 SQIVND (reference sequence). The CDR3: CASSGPGFRSPLHF. CDR3 nucleotide sequence: TGTGCCAGTAGTGGCCCAGGGTTCCGTTCACCCCTCCACTTT.

The sample holds a few counts of this clone. The chain has TRBV5-6 and TRBJ1-5; no firm D call. V was clipped by 7 bases and J by 11 bases, with 16 bases between them. The CDR3 spans 12 residues. Germline loops: CDR1 SGHDT, CDR2 YYEEEE. For the CDR3, the DNA is TGTGCCAGCGGCGCTGACCTCCGGGCCCAGCATTTT. It encodes CASGADLRAQHF.

The gene calls are TRBV9 and TRBJ2-1, with TRBD2 matching 10 bases. The trim removed 0 bases at V and 5 bases at J, leaving 5 bases unmatched. In germline, CDR1 is SGDLS, CDR2 YYNGEE. CDR3 size: 16 residues. The CDR3 nucleotides read TGTGCCAGCAGCGTAGTTTCTAGCGGGAGTGACAATGAGCAGTTCTTC. Translated, it gives CASSVVSSGSDNEQFF. Full variable domain (missing parts from reference TRBV9 and TRBJ2-1): DSGVTQTPKHLITATGQRVTLRCSPRSGDLSVYWYQQSLDQGLQFLIQYYNGEERAKGNILERFSAQQFPDLHSELNLSSLELGDSALYFCASSVVSSGSDNEQFFGPGTRLTVL.

The chain has TRBV5-1 and TRBJ2-2; 8 bases align to TRBD1. The V gene's germline CDR1 is SGHRS and CDR2 YFSETQ. The length of the CDR3 is 15 residues. Trimming removed 1 base from V and 5 bases from J; junction bases left unmatched: 4. CDR3 coding DNA: TGCGCCAGCAGCTTGAAGCAGGGGGCGACCGGGGAGCTGTTTTTT. Amino acids: CASSLKQGATGELFF.

The CDR3 region has the DNA TGTGCCAGCAGCGCTAGGGGGGGCGCAGCGGGCACCGGGGAGCTGTTTTTT. Encoded protein: CASSARGGAAGTGELFF. The rearrangement uses TRBV3-1 (or the pseudogene TRBV3-2) and TRBJ2-2, with a weak D call TRBD2 (7 bases). CDR3 length equals 17 residues. With 5 bases removed from V and 4 bases from J, the gap between germline ends came to 20 bases. Germline CDR1 LGHDT, CDR2 YNNKEL (reference sequence).

The genes are TRBV30 and TRBJ1-2; D is unresolved. Germline loops: CDR1 GTSNPN, CDR2 SVGIG (reference sequence). CDR3 length equals 14 residues. V shed 4 bases and J shed 8 bases, with 20 bases lying between them. CDR3 coding DNA: TGTGCCTGGACGCGGGGATCCTGGCGAACCGGCTACACCTTC. As protein: CAWTRGSWRTGYTF.

The chain has TRBV18 and TRBJ1-1; 12 bases are a match to TRBD1. Germline assignment: CDR1 KGHSH and CDR2 LQKENI. The V and J ends lost 3 bases and 0 bases, in that order; junction bases with no gene match: 5. The CDR3 is 17 residues long. The DNA of the CDR3 is TGTGCCAGCTCACCCGGGACAGGGGGCGCGATGAACACTGAAGCTTTCTTT. This translates into CASSPGTGGAMNTEAFF.